This T cell receptor beta chain was found in a study of shared clonotypes between healthy human individuals (dated by TCRdb to about 2020). Study-level background: Two women and three men aged 18 to 49 years were included in the cohort. Per donor, three plates each were used for CD4 naive and CD4 memory, two for CD8 naive, and one for CD8 memory. To estimate repertoire size and how much clonotype sharing occurs between individuals, the study deeply sequenced the blood TCR repertoires of five healthy adults. Libraries were prepared and TCR repertoires were sequenced by different laboratories using diverse techniques, in order to increase sequencing depth and limit assay-specific biases. Leukapheresis yielded between about 0.85 and 10 billion PBMCs per donor.

There are 14 amino acids in the CDR3, from cysteine to phenylalanine inclusive. The kept DNA is CDR3 alone, 42 bases in frame from the first base. Trimming removed 4 bases from V and 9 bases from J; the gene matches leave 4 bases unexplained. CDR1 SGHAT and CDR2 FQNNGV are derived from the germline V gene. General study outcomes and caveats: Even with the large sequencing depth, rarefaction of the sorted-subset datasets indicated that sequencing was incomplete. Compared with non-shared clonotypes, clonotypes shared by all four sorted-subset donors had higher generation probabilities. The small number of donors limited the genetic and exposure-history diversity represented. Sharing across a handful of donors was observed for approximately 4.6% of naive CD4, about 3.2% of naive CD8, 2% to 2.5% of memory CD4, and around 0.4% of memory CD8 clonotypes. Pairwise subsampling led to the expectation that sequencing depth would affect the degree of clonotype sharing among donors. Sampling was limited to blood, and TCR repertoires in tissue likely differ from TCR repertoires in blood. Naive subsets generally had larger estimated clonotype richness than memory subsets.

The donors were healthy, HIV-negative adults with no recently reported acute infections or vaccinations. Only Caucasian adults living in Nashville, Tennessee, USA were represented among the donors. Magnetic negative selection was used to enrich CD4+ T cells, after which naive cells were positively selected on CD45RA and the negative fraction became the memory subset. After blood collection by leukapheresis, PBMCs were isolated using Ficoll-Histopaque density gradient centrifugation and then cryopreserved in the vapor phase of liquid nitrogen. Analytical flow cytometry was used to check the purity and quantity of every magnetically sorted T cell population. Genomic DNA was isolated from each sorted fraction and quantified by UV absorbance on a Nanodrop 2000c. Using the deep immunoSEQ assay, multiplex PCR amplified TCR CDR3 regions from genomic DNA. Extracted genomic DNA from each cell subset was spread evenly across all wells of several immunoSEQ 96-well plates, with each plate serving as a replicate. For sorted subsets, each replicate PCR was loaded with about 200 ng genomic DNA, equivalent to approximately 33,000 T cell genomes. The purified libraries were quantified using a Qubit 3.0 fluorometer, sized with a Bioanalyzer 2100, and then quantified again using the KAPA Library Quantification kit. Every immunoSEQ 96-well plate was sequenced on a separate single-read 150-cycle Illumina NextSeq 550 flow cell. Concerning the study's data processing: Because the immunoSEQ output held only junctional sequences and lacked quality scores, the filtering could not match the filtering applied to full-length reads. To assign V/J genes and CDR3, sequences were annotated using PyIR, a Python wrapper for IgBLAST v1.9, with IMGT germline references. Reads were filtered out if the reads had weak V/J assignments (E-value above 1e-6), no CDR3, stop codons, out-of-frame junctions, or ambiguous translated residues. V3J clonotypes were defined by identical inferred V gene, J gene, and CDR3 amino acid sequence. To compute the percentage overlap between repertoires, the number of shared unique clonotypes was divided by the size of the smaller repertoire. Richness of each repertoire was evaluated using RTK rarefaction, the Chao1 estimator, and Recon v2.1 estimates of unobserved clonotypes. OLGA was used to compute generation probabilities for all TCRbeta clonotypes that the gDNA method yielded from a handful of donors. TCRdb's version of the immuneACCESS table is confined to in-frame rearrangements and falls short of the full clone set. An unresolved V gene accounts for under half of the shortfall where checked; the remainder is of unknown origin. That table supplies the V and J calls and clone size; D and trimming were determined from the DNA. This sample has about 2.4 million clones in its table, and over 85% of those were observed once. Approximately 0.36% of the sample goes to the ten largest clones.

In the case of this clone: Its antigen has not been determined. No much larger clone exists at a distance of one base, and base qualities are not known.

Input material: naive CD4+ T cells from PBMCs. The label giving this sample's cell subset or site can be read as: CD45RA+ positively selected. This sequence uses TRBV11-2 and TRBJ2-1; a stretch of 12 junction bases matches TRBD1. The clonotype originates from a man aged 18 to 35 in good health. Some clones in this sample may be carry-over from other donors' samples. The CDR3 reads CASSSGTGGGEQFF. The nucleotide sequence reads TGTGCCAGCAGCTCAGGGACAGGGGGCGGTGAGCAGTTCTTC.